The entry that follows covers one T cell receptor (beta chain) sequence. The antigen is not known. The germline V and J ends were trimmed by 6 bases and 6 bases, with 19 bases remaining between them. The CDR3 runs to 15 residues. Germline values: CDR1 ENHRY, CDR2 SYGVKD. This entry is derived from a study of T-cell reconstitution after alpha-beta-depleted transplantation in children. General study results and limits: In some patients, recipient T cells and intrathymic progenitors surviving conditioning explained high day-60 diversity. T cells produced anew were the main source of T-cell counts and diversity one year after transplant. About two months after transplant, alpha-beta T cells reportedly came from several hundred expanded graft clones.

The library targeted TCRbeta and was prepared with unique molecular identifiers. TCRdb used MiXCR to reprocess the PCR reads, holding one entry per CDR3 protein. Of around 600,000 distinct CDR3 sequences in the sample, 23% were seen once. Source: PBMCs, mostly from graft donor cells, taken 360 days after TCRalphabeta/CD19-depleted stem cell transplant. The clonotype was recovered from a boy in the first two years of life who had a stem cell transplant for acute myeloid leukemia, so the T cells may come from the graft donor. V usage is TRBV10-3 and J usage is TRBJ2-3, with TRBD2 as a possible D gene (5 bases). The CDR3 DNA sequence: TGTGCCATCAGCCCTGGACTTCCTCTTGGGGATACGCAGTATTTT. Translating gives CAISPGLPLGDTQYF.